This is a list of T cell receptor beta chains from one sample in a study of tumor-infiltrating lymphocytes in primary liver carcinoma. TCRdb processed the multiplex PCR reads anew with MiXCR; each CDR3 protein has one entry. The sample yields tens of thousands of distinct CDR3 sequences, about 75% seen once. The sequenced sample consisted of tumor-adjacent normal liver tissue. Receptors were obtained from a woman in her 30s with primary liver carcinoma and hepatitis B virus infection. The CDR3 runs from the conserved cysteine through the conserved F or W. Each record gives: D gene, V gene, J gene, clone size, CDR3 DNA, CDR3 protein. D genes are given only for firm matches. Clone size is given for some rows only: seen once, a few or many times, or a class if the clone is expanded.

TRBD1	TRBV29-1	TRBJ2-5	.	TGCAGCTGGACGGGGACAGGCAGACAAGAGACCCAGTACTTC	CSWTGTGRQETQYF
.	TRBV12-3/TRBV12-4	TRBJ2-5	.	TGTGCTAGCAGTTTACACGCTAGCCAAGAGACCCAGTACTTC	CASSLHASQETQYF
TRBD1	TRBV11-2	TRBJ2-7	.	TGTGCCAGCAGCTCACTAGAGGGGGCCACCTACGAGGAGTACTTC	CASSSLEGATYEEYF
.	TRBV5-4	TRBJ1-2	many	TGTGCCAGCAGCCGGCAGGGAGTAATTGGGGGCTACACCTTC	CASSRQGVIGGYTF
TRBD2	TRBV4-2	TRBJ2-1	many	TGTGCCAGCAGCCCAACTAGCGACTACAATGAGCAGTTCTTC	CASSPTSDYNEQFF
TRBD1	TRBV5-1	TRBJ2-1	many	TGCGCCAGCAGCTACAGGGGTAGGGTCCATGAGCAGTTCTTC	CASSYRGRVHEQFF
.	TRBV5-4	TRBJ2-7	.	TGCGGCAGCAGCTTGAGAGGGTATGACGAGCAGTACTTC	CGSSLRGYDEQYF
.	TRBV28	TRBJ1-6	.	TGTGCCAGCAGTTTTTCCCATAGTGGGAGTCCACCCCTCCACTTT	CASSFSHSGSPPLHF
.	TRBV28	TRBJ1-5	.	TGTGCCAGCTGTTTCAGGAGAGATCAGCCCCAGCATTTT	CASCFRRDQPQHF
.	TRBV5-4	TRBJ2-1	.	TGTGCCAGCAGCTTCGGAACTCGGGGCCACCACAATGACCAGTTCTTC	CASSFGTRGHHNDQFF
.	TRBV9	TRBJ2-5	.	TGTGCCAGCAGCCCAGGGGGGGAGACCCAGTACTTC	CASSPGGETQYF
.	TRBV6-5	TRBJ2-1	.	TGTGCCAGCAGTGTGGGGCCGTGTGAGGGCCAAAATGAGCAGTTCTTC	CASSVGPCEGQNEQFF
.	TRBV7-6	TRBJ2-7	.	TGTGCCAGCAGCTTAGCGCTTAGTGCCTCCTACGAGCAGTACTTC	CASSLALSASYEQYF
.	TRBV5-6	TRBJ2-2	.	TGTGCCAGCAACTTGGCACCCATAATCACCGGGGAACTGTTTTTT	CASNLAPIITGELFF
TRBD2	TRBV30	TRBJ2-3	many	TGTGCCTGGAGTGTAGCGGGAGACGACACAGATACGCAGTATTTT	CAWSVAGDDTDTQYF
.	TRBV4-3	TRBJ2-5	.	TGCGCCAGCAGCCAAGCTAGGGACTCCCGGAAGGCCCATTACTTC	CASSQARDSRKAHYF
.	TRBV10-3	TRBJ1-2	.	TGTGCCATCAGTGAAGATCTGGGGGATGACTATGGTTACACCTTC	CAISEDLGDDYGYTF
.	TRBV12-3/TRBV12-4	TRBJ2-1	.	TGTGCCACCAGTTTGCTGGGCAATGAGCAGCTCTTC	CATSLLGNEQLF
.	TRBV11-1	TRBJ1-2	.	TGTACCAGCAGCGCTCAGGCAGGGAACTATGGCTACACCTTC	CTSSAQAGNYGYTF
.	TRBV7-8	TRBJ2-7	.	TGTGCCAGCAGGGTCCCCCGGGGCCTCGCCCTCTACAAGCAGTACTTC	CASRVPRGLALYKQYF
.	TRBV11-2	TRBJ2-3	once	TGTGTCAGCAGCCCGAGGGAGACGTTGAGCATAGATACGCAGTATTTT	CVSSPRETLSIDTQYF
TRBD1	TRBV12-3/TRBV12-4	TRBJ2-7	many	TGTGCCAGCAGTTTAAGGGGGACAGGGGCCTACGAGCAGTACTTC	CASSLRGTGAYEQYF
.	TRBV20-1	TRBJ2-2	.	TGCAGTGCTAGTTTTGATGTCTGGCCGAACACCGGGGAGCTGTTTTTT	CSASFDVWPNTGELFF
.	TRBV5-6	TRBJ2-7	few	TGTGCCAGCAGCTTACCCCCAGTGCAGGAGCAGTACTTC	CASSLPPVQEQYF
TRBD1	TRBV24-1	TRBJ2-2	.	TGTGGCACCAGTGATTTGCAGGGGGACACCGGGGAGCTGTTTTTT	CGTSDLQGDTGELFF
TRBD1	TRBV11-2	TRBJ1-1	.	TGTTCCAGCAGCCCCGGGACAGGATGGTACACTGAAGCTTTCTTT	CSSSPGTGWYTEAFF
.	TRBV6-5	TRBJ2-1	.	TGTGCCAGCAGCCTTAAGGCGGCTTGCAATGAGCAGTTCTTC	CASSLKAACNEQFF
.	TRBV27	TRBJ1-2	many	TGTGCCAGCAGTCCGCCCGGCATGGGGGGAGGCTACACCTTC	CASSPPGMGGGYTF
.	TRBV11-2	TRBJ1-4	.	TGTGCCAGCAGCTTAGTGCGCAGGGGAGATGAAAAACTGTTTTTT	CASSLVRRGDEKLFF
.	TRBV6-5	TRBJ2-3	.	TGTGCCAGCAGCCCCAGGGGAGGGTACGCAGATACGCAATATTTT	CASSPRGGYADTQYF
.	TRBV29-1	TRBJ2-3	many	TGCAGCGTTGAGATAGAGAGGAGCACAGATACGCAGTATTTT	CSVEIERSTDTQYF
TRBD2	TRBV6-5	TRBJ2-2	.	TGTGCCAGCAGTTACGACGGGAGGCACACCGGGGAGCTGTTTTTT	CASSYDGRHTGELFF
.	TRBV12-3/TRBV12-4	TRBJ2-7	.	TGTGCCAGCAGTCATCAGGCCGATTTAGCCTACGAACAGTACTTC	CASSHQADLAYEQYF
TRBD2	TRBV29-1	TRBJ2-1	.	TGCAGCGGGTTTAGGTCATACCTAGCGGGAGGTAGTAATGAGCAGTTCTTC	CSGFRSYLAGGSNEQFF
.	TRBV4-3	TRBJ2-1	.	TGCGCCAGCAGCCAAGATGCGGGAAGCTCCTACATTGAGCAATACTTC	CASSQDAGSSYIEQYF
.	TRBV4-3	TRBJ2-3	many	TGCGCCAGCAGCCAAGAGGGGCTGGCGAGCACAGGTACGCAGTATTTT	CASSQEGLASTGTQYF
TRBD2	TRBV16	TRBJ2-7	.	TGTGCCAGCAGCCCCAGCCGGGAGGGCAAGCAGTACTTC	CASSPSREGKQYF
TRBD2	TRBV7-8	TRBJ2-3	.	TGTACCGGCAGCTTCGGACTAGCGGGTTATTTCACAGATACGCAGTATTTT	CTGSFGLAGYFTDTQYF
.	TRBV6-6	TRBJ1-5	many	TGTGCCAGCAGACAGGGTGATCAGCCCCAGCATTTT	CASRQGDQPQHF
TRBD2	TRBV6-2/TRBV6-3	TRBJ2-7	.	TGTGCCAGCAGCTTTCTAGCGGGAGGGACAGGCTACGGGCAGTACTTT	CASSFLAGGTGYGQYF
.	TRBV11-2	TRBJ2-1	.	TGTGCCAGCAGCTCTTTTTATGGGTCCAATGAGCAGTTCTTC	CASSSFYGSNEQFF
.	TRBV6-5	TRBJ2-3	.	TGTGCCTGTAGTTACGGTCCGACAGATACGCAGTATTTT	CACSYGPTDTQYF
.	TRBV4-3	TRBJ1-2	once	TGCTCCAGCAGCCAAAACGGAACAAAAACTAACTATGGCTACACCTTC	CSSSQNGTKTNYGYTF
.	TRBV14	TRBJ2-7	few	TGTGCCAGCAACCCACGCAGGGGTTGGGGAACCTACGAGCAGTACTTC	CASNPRRGWGTYEQYF
.	TRBV4-3	TRBJ2-6	medium-sized	TGCGCCAGCAGCCGGGACTTGGGGGCCAACGTCCTGACTTTC	CASSRDLGANVLTF
.	TRBV6-5	TRBJ1-2	.	TGTGCCAGCAGTAGTGAATTCAGGGCCGTTCGGGGCTACACATTC	CASSSEFRAVRGYTF
.	TRBV5-6	TRBJ2-7	.	TGTGCCAACAGCTCCCATTACTACGAGCAGTATTTC	CANSSHYYEQYF
.	TRBV6-1	TRBJ2-1	many	TGTGCCAGCGCAGACTTTAATGAGCAGTTCTTC	CASADFNEQFF
.	TRBV28	TRBJ2-5	many	TGTGCCAGCAGTTTAAATCGGGCTAGCGCCCAAGAGACCCAGTACTTC	CASSLNRASAQETQYF
TRBD2	TRBV7-9	TRBJ2-3	.	TGTGCCAGCAGCTTAGGTCTAGCGGGAGCTAGGACAAATACGCAGTATTTT	CASSLGLAGARTNTQYF
TRBD2	TRBV29-1	TRBJ2-2	.	TGCAGCGTTGGGTTTCGGGGGGGTAACACCAGGGAGCTGTTTTTT	CSVGFRGGNTRELFF
TRBD2	TRBV19	TRBJ2-1	many	TGTGCCAGTAGTTTGGCGAGCGGGAGTTACAGTGAGCAGTTCTTC	CASSLASGSYSEQFF
.	TRBV11-2	TRBJ2-3	.	TGTGCCAGCAGCATACCAGTGAGCACAGGTATGCAGTATTTT	CASSIPVSTGMQYF
.	TRBV24-1	TRBJ1-2	many	TGTGCCACCAGTGACCGGGCCTCCCAGTACGGCTACACCTTC	CATSDRASQYGYTF
.	TRBV11-2	TRBJ2-1	.	TGTGCCAGCAGCCTAGTGATAAGTCTCCCGGGGGAGCAGTTCTTC	CASSLVISLPGEQFF
.	TRBV4-2	TRBJ2-7	once	TGTGCCAGCAGTCAAGACTGGACACGGTCTTACGAGCAGTACTTC	CASSQDWTRSYEQYF
.	TRBV12-3/TRBV12-4	TRBJ2-5	.	TGTGCCAACACTTACTTCGGCAGTTATGAGAGCCAGTACTTC	CANTYFGSYESQYF
.	TRBV11-2	TRBJ2-3	.	TGTGCCAACAGCCCACATACTCGCACAGATACGCAGTATTTT	CANSPHTRTDTQYF